The 32 T cell receptor beta chains in this list originate from one sample, sequenced in a study of blood T cell repertoires in COVID-19. Profiled with immunoSEQ multiplex PCR; TCRdb holds only in-frame clones, not every one. The profile shows 150,000 to 200,000 clones, around 86% of them singletons. The sequenced sample was peripheral blood. Receptors were obtained from a woman of 80 years or more with COVID-19, enrolled during active disease.

J is TRBJ1-5 and V is TRBV9; a weak D match, TRBD1 (5 bases). V gave up 6 bases and J gave up 4 bases, with 14 bases separating them. The CDR3 runs to 14 residues. The germline V gene encodes CDR1 SGDLS and CDR2 YYNGEE. CDR3 nucleotide sequence: TGTGCCAGCAACCGGGGGGACGTTAATCAGCCCCAGCATTTT. It translates to CASNRGDVNQPQHF.

The chain recombines TRBV7-6 with TRBJ2-3; tentatively, D is TRBD2 (5 bases). The ends were cut back, 1 base at V and 8 bases at J, with 19 bases in the middle. The CDR3 has 16 amino acids. CDR1 is SGHVS, CDR2 FNYEAQ, per germline. CDR3 in amino acids: CASSLGGQATLGTQYF. The CDR3 nucleotides are TGTGCCAGCAGCTTAGGAGGGCAGGCCACTCTGGGTACGCAGTATTTT.

The chain has TRBV20-1 and TRBJ1-2; 9 positions agree with TRBD1. Germline V gene lookup returns CDR1 DFQATT and CDR2 SNEGSKA (reference sequence). After removal of 3 bases from V and 2 bases from J, the junction contained 4 bases not matched to a gene. The CDR3 length is 14 residues. CDR3 region: CSASAGTGNYGYTF. CDR3 in DNA: TGCAGTGCTAGTGCCGGGACAGGGAACTATGGCTACACCTTC.

About this clone: At the DNA level, this CDR3 is encoded by other sequences in the same sample as well. The rearrangement joins TRBV27 to TRBJ2-1; 8 positions agree with TRBD2. Losses at the gene ends were 4 bases for V and 0 bases for J; bases not matched to a gene: 2. The CDR3 consists of 15 residues. Germline V CDR1 and CDR2: MNHEY, SMNVEV (reference sequence). CDR3 sequence (DNA): TGTGCCAGCAGTTCCGGGACTAGCTCCTACAATGAGCAGTTCTTC. Its protein is CASSSGTSSYNEQFF.

The rearrangement links TRBV19 to TRBJ2-2; 13 nucleotides match TRBD2. V dropped 6 bases and J dropped 4; count of bases not matched to a gene: 11. The CDR3 consists of 18 residues. Germline-derived CDR1 and CDR2 are LNHDA and SQIVND (reference sequence). The CDR3 coding sequence is TGTGCCAGTAGACCATCGAGCGGACTAGCGGGGGCCACCGGGGAGCTGTTTTTT. Its protein is CASRPSSGLAGATGELFF.

The J gene is TRBJ1-4, the V gene TRBV5-1, with a tentative D call TRBD1 (6 bases). The CDR3 sequence is 15 residues long. With 4 bases removed from V and 14 bases from J, the gap between germline ends came to 24 bases. The germline gives CDR1 SGHRS, CDR2 YFSETQ. The DNA for the CDR3 is TGCGCCAGCAGCCCAGGGGTGACCACGAATGAAAGGCTGTTTTTT. Protein sequence: CASSPGVTTNERLFF.

V is TRBV5-1 and J is TRBJ1-3; D not certain. Germline CDR1 and CDR2: SGHRS and YFSETQ. CDR3 length equals 16 residues. V was clipped by 4 bases and J by 0 bases, with 14 bases between them. The CDR3 DNA sequence: TGCGCCAGCAGCCTAAATGCATACAGCTCTGGAAACACCATATATTTT. Translating it yields CASSLNAYSSGNTIYF.

The rearrangement joins TRBV9 to TRBJ1-1; D call uncertain. This CDR3 is built from 13 residues. The V end lost 3 bases, the J end lost 1 base, and 7 bases lay between the germline ends. CDR1 is SGDLS, CDR2 YYNGEE, per germline. The CDR3 nucleotides are TGTGCCAGCAGCGAGCAGGCGAACACTGAAGCTTTCTTT. Translation: CASSEQANTEAFF. The variable domain in full, with the rest retrieved from reference TRBV9 and TRBJ1-1, is DSGVTQTPKHLITATGQRVTLRCSPRSGDLSVYWYQQSLDQGLQFLIQYYNGEERAKGNILERFSAQQFPDLHSELNLSSLELGDSALYFCASSEQANTEAFFGQGTRLTVV.

The CDR3 DNA reads as TGTGCCAGCACCCCGGGAACCTACTACGAGCAGTACTTC. Its protein is CASTPGTYYEQYF. V usage is TRBV27 and J usage is TRBJ2-7; possible D gene TRBD2, 5 bases. The CDR3 sequence is 13 residues long. Germline CDR1 MNHEY, CDR2 SMNVEV (reference sequence). Trimming took off 7 bases at V and 3 bases at J, with 13 bases between the two ends.

The chain combines TRBV19 with TRBJ2-1, with 14 nucleotides matching TRBD2. This CDR3 has 15 amino acids. Germline CDR1 reads LNHDA; CDR2 reads SQIVND (reference sequence). V was pared by 9 bases and J by 5 bases, with 6 bases of the junction left unmatched. The DNA for the CDR3 is TGTGCCAGCGGGACTAGCGGGAGTCTAGACAATGAGCAGTTCTTC. As protein: CASGTSGSLDNEQFF.

This clone was observed a single time. The V and J genes are TRBV24-1 and TRBJ1-5; 10 nucleotides match TRBD1. Germline V lookup: CDR1 KGHDR, CDR2 SFDVKD. CDR3 length: 16 amino acids. V lost 4 bases to trimming and J lost 5 bases; unmatched junction nucleotides: 7. The CDR3, as DNA: TGTGCCACCAGTGACCCCGGGACAGGGGATTATCAGCCCCAGCATTTT. Its translation: CATSDPGTGDYQPQHF.

On this clone itself: Additional DNA sequences in this sample encode the identical CDR3. The rearrangement uses TRBV20-1 and TRBJ2-1, with TRBD2 matching 7 bases. V shed 3 bases, J shed 1 base, and the junction held 3 bases outside the gene matches. There are 14 residues in the CDR3. Germline V gene sequence: CDR1 DFQATT, CDR2 SNEGSKA (reference sequence). The CDR3, as DNA: TGCAGTGCTAGTCTACTAGCGTCCTACAATGAGCAGTTCTTC. Translation gives CSASLLASYNEQFF.

The chain uses TRBV6-2 or TRBV6-3 and TRBJ2-5, with 10 bases that match TRBD1. The CDR3 sequence is 16 residues long. CDR1 is MNHEY, CDR2 SVGEGT, per germline. V lost 6 bases, J lost 4 bases, and 11 bases stayed unmatched. CDR3 DNA sequence: TGTGCCAGCAGCCGGGGACAGGGGATAGTCGGAGAGACCCAGTACTTC. Its protein product is CASSRGQGIVGETQYF.

The chain is built from TRBV7-9 and TRBJ2-2; 11 bases align to TRBD1. The germline gives CDR1 SEHNR, CDR2 FQNEAQ (reference sequence). With 10 bases clipped from V and 5 bases from J, the junction kept 3 bases outside the gene matches. The length of the CDR3 is 13 residues. CDR3 region: CATGTGGTGELFF. The CDR3 bases are TGTGCCACTGGGACAGGGGGGACCGGGGAGCTGTTTTTT.

The J gene is TRBJ2-2, the V gene TRBV19, with D possibly TRBD2 on 6 matching bases. Trimming took 5 bases from V and 7 from J, leaving 23 bases between them. Germline assignment: CDR1 LNHDA and CDR2 SQIVND (reference sequence). This CDR3 spans 17 amino acids. The CDR3 is CASSPLARTTSSGELFF. The DNA of the CDR3 is TGTGCCAGTAGTCCCCTAGCGCGGACAACTTCGAGCGGGGAGCTGTTTTTT. Supplemented by reference TRBV19 and TRBJ2-2, the full variable domain reads DGGITQSPKYLFRKEGQNVTLSCEQNLNHDAMYWYRQDPGQGLRLIYYSQIVNDFQKGDIAEGYSVSREKKESFPLTVTSAQKNPTAFYLCASSPLARTTSSGELFFGEGSRLTVL.

V is TRBV28 and J is TRBJ1-1; 8 positions match TRBD1. The germline V gene has CDR1 MDHEN and CDR2 SYDVKM. With V trimmed by 4 bases and J by 0 bases, 4 bases remained unmatched. The length of the CDR3 is 15 residues. Here the CDR3 DNA reads TGTGCCAGCAGTTACCCGGGACAGGTGAACACTGAAGCTTTCTTT. Its translation: CASSYPGQVNTEAFF.

The rearrangement uses TRBV5-4 and TRBJ2-7; perhaps TRBD2 as D (6 bases). Trimming took 0 bases from V and 4 from J, leaving 8 bases between them. The germline V gene has CDR1 SGHNT and CDR2 YYREEE (reference sequence). The CDR3 sequence is 13 residues long. This CDR3 reads CASSLGRDYEQYF. In DNA, the CDR3 is TGTGCCAGCAGCTTGGGGCGGGATTACGAGCAGTACTTC.

V usage is TRBV2 and J usage is TRBJ1-3, with D uncertain. The ends were cut back, 8 bases at V and 0 bases at J, with 17 bases in the middle. This CDR3 is 16 amino acids long. The V gene's germline CDR1 is SNHLY and CDR2 FYNNEI. CDR3 amino acids: CASLRGRAYSGNTIYF. The CDR3 bases are TGTGCCAGCCTCCGGGGAAGGGCGTACTCTGGAAACACCATATATTTT.

This clone was recorded once. This chain links TRBV28 with TRBJ1-2; TRBD1 is a possible D gene (5 bases). Germline assignment: CDR1 MDHEN and CDR2 SYDVKM. CDR3 length: 15 residues. V was clipped by 7 bases and J by 6 bases, with 21 bases between them. CDR3 in DNA: TGTGCCAGCACCGCTGAGGGGCTTGGGGGGAATGGCTACACCTTC. It specifies CASTAEGLGGNGYTF.

The CDR3 region is CASSSGGAGTDTQYF. The CDR3 DNA follows: TGTGCCAGCAGCTCTGGTGGAGCAGGCACAGATACGCAGTATTTT. The chain uses TRBV4-2 and TRBJ2-3, with D unresolved. The CDR3 is made up of 15 amino acids. Germline loops: CDR1 LGHNA, CDR2 YNFKEQ. Trimming removed 5 bases from V and 1 base from J, with 13 bases in between.

The chain links TRBV5-1 to TRBJ2-2; 8 bases line up with TRBD2. CDR3 length: 19 residues. V was clipped by 3 bases and J by 2 bases; unmatched bases: 15. Germline loops: CDR1 SGHRS, CDR2 YFSETQ. The CDR3, as DNA: TGCGCCAGCAGCTCGGCGGGGGGCGGTACCAGCTTAAACACCGGGGAGCTGTTTTTT. It translates to CASSSAGGGTSLNTGELFF.

This chain joins TRBV28 and TRBJ2-7; 10 bases are a match to TRBD2. With 5 bases clipped from V and 0 bases from J, the junction kept 10 bases outside the gene matches. The CDR3 runs 17 residues. The germline CDR1 and CDR2 sequences are MDHEN and SYDVKM. The CDR3 coding sequence is TGTGCCAGCAGTCCCGGACTAGCGGCCCCGAGCTCCTACGAGCAGTACTTC. Its protein is CASSPGLAAPSSYEQYF. Variable domain in full (rest from reference TRBV28 and TRBJ2-7): DVKVTQSSRYLVKRTGEKVFLECVQDMDHENMFWYRQDPGLGLRLIYFSYDVKMKEKGDIPEGYSVSREKKERFSLILESASTNQTSMYLCASSPGLAAPSSYEQYFGPGTRLTVT.

The V gene is TRBV7-2, the J gene TRBJ2-5; D perhaps matches TRBD2 (6 bases). V gave up 1 base and J gave up 2 bases, with 14 bases separating them. CDR1 SGHTA and CDR2 FQGNSA come from the germline V gene. This CDR3 contains 16 residues. The CDR3 nucleotides are TGTGCCAGCAGCTTAGGCGCTCGGGGGAGTCAAGAGACCCAGTACTTC. It is translated as CASSLGARGSQETQYF.

The chain combines TRBV20-1 with TRBJ2-7; 7 bases fit TRBD1. The CDR3 runs 11 residues. The V gene end was trimmed by 8 bases and the J gene end by 3 bases; junction bases not matched to a gene: 4. The germline gives CDR1 DFQATT, CDR2 SNEGSKA (reference sequence). CDR3 DNA sequence: TGCAGTCCGAGACAGGGCTACGAGCAGTACTTC. It is translated as CSPRQGYEQYF.

The J gene is TRBJ1-3, the V gene TRBV19, with D possibly TRBD1 on 5 matching bases. This CDR3 has 16 residues. V was shortened by 5 bases and J by 4 bases, with 18 bases between the two germline ends. The germline gives CDR1 LNHDA, CDR2 SQIVND (reference sequence). The CDR3 region is CASSPKFRALGNTIYF. The DNA for the CDR3 is TGTGCCAGTAGTCCGAAATTCAGGGCTTTGGGAAACACCATATATTTT.

The V call is TRBV19, the J call TRBJ2-2, with a possible D match to TRBD2 (6 bases). Deletions cut 0 bases from V and 4 bases from J, with 12 bases between. Germline lookup yields CDR1 LNHDA and CDR2 SQIVND (reference sequence). The CDR3 has 16 residues. This chain's CDR3 is CASSIDLRGGTGELFF. The CDR3 DNA reads as TGTGCCAGTAGTATAGATCTAAGGGGAGGCACCGGGGAGCTGTTTTTT.

Here the CDR3 reads CASSQGQPGSNQPQHF. In nucleotides, the CDR3 is TGTGCCAGCTCACAAGGACAGCCGGGAAGCAATCAGCCCCAGCATTTT. The chain combines TRBV18 with TRBJ1-5; D possibly corresponds to TRBD1 (6 bases). CDR3 length equals 16 residues. Deletions cut 4 bases from V and 1 base from J, with 14 bases between. CDR1 and CDR2 from the germline V gene are KGHSH and LQKENI.

This clone was picked up a small number of times. V gene TRBV28 combines with J gene TRBJ1-6; the D is unclear. Trimming took off 6 bases at V and 7 bases at J, with 4 bases between the two ends. The germline V gene encodes CDR1 MDHEN and CDR2 SYDVKM. There are 11 residues in the CDR3. CDR3 loop: CASSMNSPLHF. The DNA for the CDR3 is TGTGCCAGCAGCATGAATTCACCCCTCCACTTT. Full variable domain (rest looked up from reference TRBV28 and TRBJ1-6): DVKVTQSSRYLVKRTGEKVFLECVQDMDHENMFWYRQDPGLGLRLIYFSYDVKMKEKGDIPEGYSVSREKKERFSLILESASTNQTSMYLCASSMNSPLHFGNGTRLTVT.

CDR3 protein: CASSRDSLNEKLFF. CDR3 DNA: TGTGCCAGCAGCCGGGACAGCCTAAATGAAAAACTGTTTTTT. The rearrangement joins TRBV28 to TRBJ1-4; 7 nucleotides line up with TRBD1. Germline lookup yields CDR1 MDHEN and CDR2 SYDVKM. V trimming: 6 bases; J trimming: 5 bases; junction bases outside the gene matches: 6. CDR3 length: 14 amino acids.

The gene calls are TRBV28 and TRBJ1-2; TRBD1 might be the D (5 bases). V lost 8 bases, J lost 3 bases, and 13 bases lay in between. The germline V gene encodes CDR1 MDHEN and CDR2 SYDVKM. The CDR3 loop spans 13 amino acids. As DNA, the CDR3 is TGTGCCAGCTGGTCCCTACAGGACTATGGCTACACCTTC. Protein product: CASWSLQDYGYTF.

This chain joins TRBV4-3 and TRBJ2-3, with D uncertain. The V end was cut by 1 base, the J end by 8 bases, with 13 bases between. The CDR3 is 14 amino acids. Per germline, CDR1 LGHNA and CDR2 YSLEER. The CDR3 loop reads CASSQGRLVGTQYF. CDR3 DNA sequence: TGCGCCAGCAGCCAAGGCCGACTTGTGGGTACGCAGTATTTT.

In nucleotides, the CDR3 is TGTGCCAGCAGCTCGGGTCCGGCAACTAATGAAAAACTGTTTTTT. Translation gives CASSSGPATNEKLFF. This sequence joins TRBV28 and TRBJ1-4; D is unresolved. Trimming removed 6 bases from V and 0 bases from J, with 11 bases in between. The germline V gene has CDR1 MDHEN and CDR2 SYDVKM. The CDR3 consists of 15 residues.